This is a list of T cell receptor beta chains from one sample in a study of T cell responses to AZD1222 COVID-19 vaccine. The repertoire was sequenced with immunoSEQ multiplex PCR; TCRdb's copy has only in-frame clones and lacks some. Of about 120,000 clones listed, approximately 88% were seen once; the top ten hold over 4.5%. Specimen: peripheral blood, collected on day 0 of AZD1222 vaccination. These receptors all come from an adult in good health. The CDR3 runs from the conserved cysteine through the conserved F or W. Fields, in order: V gene, D gene, J gene, clone size, CDR3 protein, CDR3 DNA. A D gene is named only where the DNA matches it firmly. A clone size is listed for some rows: how often the clone was seen (once, few, many), or a class if it is expanded.

TRBV7-9	NA	TRBJ1-6	NA	CASSPRSQDNSPLHF	TGTGCCAGCAGCCCTAGGTCGCAGGACAATTCACCCCTCCACTTT
TRBV4-3	NA	TRBJ1-2	NA	CASSQDRLLTAPFYGYTF	TGCGCCAGCAGCCAAGATCGGTTACTCACTGCCCCGTTCTATGGCTACACCTTC
TRBV14	NA	TRBJ2-1	NA	CASSQDEYALSSYNEQFF	TGTGCCAGCAGCCAAGATGAGTACGCGCTGAGCTCCTACAATGAGCAGTTCTTC
TRBV24-1	TRBD2	TRBJ2-3	NA	CATSGAGGGADTQYF	TGTGCCACCAGTGGGGCGGGAGGGGGCGCAGATACGCAGTATTTT
TRBV5-1	NA	TRBJ2-5	NA	CASSLAPGGEETQYF	TGCGCCAGCAGCTTGGCTCCCGGGGGTGAGGAGACCCAGTACTTC
TRBV15	NA	TRBJ1-5	NA	CATSLNSNQPQHF	TGTGCCACCAGCCTAAATAGCAATCAGCCCCAGCATTTT
TRBV6-5	NA	TRBJ2-7	NA	CASTGLNYEQYF	TGTGCCAGCACCGGGCTGAATTACGAGCAGTACTTC
TRBV28	NA	TRBJ2-1	NA	CASSLPNYNEQFF	TGTGCCAGCAGTTTACCCAACTACAATGAGCAGTTCTTC
TRBV19	TRBD2	TRBJ2-1	NA	CASSIGAGGSYNEQFF	TGTGCCAGTAGTATAGGGGCCGGGGGGTCCTACAATGAGCAGTTCTTC
TRBV6-6	TRBD1	TRBJ1-5	NA	CASSSGGANQPQHF	TGTGCCAGCAGTTCAGGGGGCGCGAATCAGCCCCAGCATTTT
TRBV7-9	NA	TRBJ2-3	NA	CASSFAYTDTQYF	TGTGCCAGCAGCTTCGCTTACACAGATACGCAGTATTTT
TRBV19	TRBD2	TRBJ2-3	NA	CASSSASGGTDTQYF	TGTGCCAGTAGTAGTGCTAGCGGGGGTACAGATACGCAGTATTTT
TRBV7-8	NA	TRBJ1-5	NA	CASSLLGVGNQPQHF	TGTGCCAGCAGCTTATTGGGCGTGGGGAATCAGCCCCAGCATTTT
TRBV19	TRBD1	TRBJ1-5	NA	CASSSPTGIKDQPQHF	TGTGCCAGTAGTAGCCCGACAGGGATTAAGGATCAGCCCCAGCATTTT
TRBV19	TRBD1	TRBJ2-2	NA	CASRKITGGADTGELFF	TGTGCCAGTAGGAAAATCACAGGGGGCGCGGACACCGGGGAGCTGTTTTTT
TRBV18	TRBD1	TRBJ1-3	few	CASSHPGGPSGNTIYF	TGTGCCAGCTCACACCCAGGGGGGCCCTCTGGAAACACCATATATTTT
TRBV6-5	NA	TRBJ2-7	NA	CASSYSQAGAYEQYF	TGTGCCAGCAGTTACTCCCAGGCTGGGGCCTACGAGCAGTACTTC
TRBV7-2	NA	TRBJ1-3	NA	CASSVQGGSGNTIYF	TGTGCCAGCAGCGTACAGGGAGGCTCTGGAAACACCATATATTTT
TRBV11-2	TRBD2	TRBJ2-1	NA	CASSRTSGEYNEQFF	TGTGCCAGCAGTAGGACTAGCGGGGAGTACAATGAGCAGTTCTTC
TRBV2	NA	TRBJ2-2	NA	CASSDRANTGELFF	TGTGCCAGCAGTGACCGGGCGAACACCGGGGAGCTGTTTTTT
TRBV5-5	TRBD1	TRBJ2-3	NA	CASSLDRALTDTQYF	TGTGCCAGCAGCCTTGACAGGGCCCTCACAGATACGCAGTATTTT
TRBV28	NA	TRBJ2-5	few	CASSPSRRGKETQYF	TGTGCCAGCAGTCCGTCTCGCCGGGGTAAGGAGACCCAGTACTTC
TRBV7-3	NA	TRBJ1-1	NA	CASSQFEGTEAFF	TGTGCCAGCAGCCAATTCGAGGGGACTGAAGCTTTCTTT
TRBV20-1	NA	TRBJ1-1	once	CSASNPANTEAFF	TGCAGTGCTAGTAATCCAGCGAACACTGAAGCTTTCTTT
TRBV10-3	TRBD1	TRBJ1-2	NA	CAISEGGTGYGYTF	TGTGCCATCAGTGAGGGGGGGACAGGCTATGGCTACACCTTC
TRBV7-9	NA	TRBJ1-1	NA	CASNLGTYTEAFF	TGTGCCAGCAACTTGGGGACCTACACTGAAGCTTTCTTT
TRBV28	NA	TRBJ1-1	NA	CASSGSTGSDSEAFF	TGTGCCAGCAGTGGCTCAACAGGGTCCGACTCTGAAGCTTTCTTT
TRBV28	TRBD1	TRBJ2-7	NA	CASSGGQASSYEQYF	TGTGCCAGCAGCGGAGGACAGGCCAGCTCCTACGAGCAGTACTTC
TRBV14	NA	TRBJ1-4	NA	CASSPGWTEPGEKLFF	TGTGCCAGCAGCCCCGGGTGGACAGAACCGGGTGAAAAACTGTTTTTT
TRBV5-1	NA	TRBJ2-5	NA	CASSRSLARVSGETQYF	TGCGCCAGCAGCCGGTCTCTGGCCCGGGTCTCCGGAGAGACCCAGTACTTC
TRBV10-2	NA	TRBJ2-4	once	CASSLGELDKNIQYF	TGCGCCAGCAGTCTCGGGGAGTTGGACAAAAACATTCAGTACTTC
TRBV12-5	NA	TRBJ2-2	NA	CASGKNGGNTGELFF	TGTGCTAGTGGGAAAAACGGGGGGAACACCGGGGAGCTGTTTTTT
TRBV5-1	NA	TRBJ1-2	NA	CASSPEGDGYTF	TGCGCCAGCAGCCCGGAGGGCGACGGCTACACCTTC
TRBV28	NA	TRBJ2-1	once	CASTHGEGTYNEQFF	TGTGCCAGCACCCACGGAGAGGGGACCTACAATGAGCAGTTCTTC
TRBV11-3	NA	TRBJ2-1	NA	CASSYTQGYEQFF	TGTGCCAGCAGCTACACTCAGGGGTATGAGCAGTTCTTC
TRBV11-2	NA	TRBJ1-3	NA	CASSLAVGFGNTIYF	TGTGCCAGCAGCTTAGCCGTCGGGTTTGGAAACACCATATATTTT
TRBV19	TRBD2	TRBJ2-1	NA	CASSMVSGGGTYNEQFF	TGTGCCAGTAGTATGGTTAGCGGGGGAGGGACATACAATGAGCAGTTCTTC
TRBV7-8	NA	TRBJ2-1	NA	CASRHLTGGYNEQFF	TGTGCCAGCCGACACCTGACTGGAGGCTACAATGAGCAGTTCTTC
TRBV6-4	NA	TRBJ1-6	NA	CASTERGRKNSPLHF	TGTGCCAGCACCGAAAGGGGACGGAAGAATTCACCCCTCCACTTT
TRBV6-4	NA	TRBJ1-1	once	CASSEKGSPNTEAFF	TGTGCCAGCAGTGAAAAGGGCAGTCCGAACACTGAAGCTTTCTTT
TRBV6-6	NA	TRBJ2-7	NA	CASMSAGGRYEQYF	TGTGCCAGCATGTCGGCCGGGGGCCGCTACGAGCAGTACTTC
TRBV2	TRBD1	TRBJ2-1	NA	CASKPGQGDYEQFF	TGTGCCAGCAAGCCGGGACAGGGGGACTATGAGCAGTTCTTC
TRBV28	TRBD2	TRBJ2-1	once	CASSGYQAGGSHEQFF	TGTGCCAGCAGTGGTTATCAGGCGGGGGGGAGCCATGAGCAGTTCTTC
TRBV7-2	NA	TRBJ1-5	once	CASSSTGDNQPQHF	TGTGCCAGCAGCTCAACAGGAGACAATCAGCCCCAGCATTTT
TRBV3-1/TRBV3-2	NA	TRBJ1-6	NA	CASSQQGYNSPLHF	TGTGCCAGCAGCCAACAGGGGTATAATTCACCCCTCCACTTT
TRBV5-8	TRBD1	TRBJ1-2	few	CASSLGQGSYGYTF	TGTGCCAGCAGCTTGGGACAGGGAAGCTATGGCTACACCTTC
TRBV10-3	TRBD2	TRBJ2-2	NA	CAISGRGGPPGELFF	TGTGCCATCAGTGGTCGCGGGGGGCCCCCCGGGGAGCTGTTTTTT
TRBV24-1	NA	TRBJ2-7	NA	CATSDLDNGEQYF	TGTGCCACCAGTGATTTGGACAATGGCGAGCAGTACTTC
TRBV10-1	NA	TRBJ1-1	NA	CASSEEPYWVEAFF	TGCGCCAGCAGTGAGGAACCGTATTGGGTTGAAGCTTTCTTT
TRBV19	TRBD2	TRBJ2-3	NA	CASSIVGGGDTQYF	TGTGCCAGTAGTATAGTCGGGGGGGGAGATACGCAGTATTTT
TRBV13	TRBD1	TRBJ2-4	NA	CASSSQGTARNIQYF	TGTGCCAGCAGCTCACAAGGGACAGCTCGAAACATTCAGTACTTC
TRBV11-2	TRBD1	TRBJ1-2	NA	CASRSDHQGDGYTF	TGTGCCAGCCGCTCAGACCACCAGGGGGACGGCTACACCTTC
TRBV28	TRBD2	TRBJ2-1	NA	CADLGLAGGYNEQFF	TGTGCCGATCTAGGACTAGCGGGGGGCTACAATGAGCAGTTCTTC
TRBV5-5	NA	TRBJ2-2	once	CASRPGFENTGELFF	TGTGCCAGCAGGCCCGGGTTCGAGAACACCGGGGAGCTGTTTTTT
TRBV25-1	NA	TRBJ1-2	NA	CASSEWNSGYTF	TGTGCCAGCAGTGAATGGAACTCTGGCTACACCTTC
TRBV4-3	NA	TRBJ2-7	NA	CASSQTRQDGDHEQYF	TGCGCCAGCAGCCAAACCCGACAGGATGGTGATCACGAGCAGTACTTC